This T cell receptor (beta chain) originates from a study of memory CD4+ T cells and cytomegalovirus serostatus. At the level of the study: Of the healthy Belgian adults, under 10 were CMV seropositive and 24 seronegative.

Single viable CD3+CD4+CD8-CD45RO+ cells were sorted as the memory CD4+ T cells. The authors' processing: After removing out-of-frame reads, approximately 2.2 million distinct TCRbeta sequences remained. The protocol was immunoSEQ multiplex PCR, while the TCRdb copy is restricted to in-frame clones and leaves out a portion. The V and J calls and clone size were taken over from that table, and D and trimming were inferred from the DNA. The repertoire holds fewer than 75,000 clones, with less than 80% as singletons. The length of the CDR3 is 13 residues. Trimming removed 2 bases at V and 5 bases at J, with 10 bases between. CDR1 and CDR2 (germline): SGDLS, YYNGEE.

The chain has TRBV9 and TRBJ2-5; D is ambiguous. The sequence came from an adult in good health and CMV-seronegative. The sequenced material came from memory CD4+ T cells from blood. CDR3 sequence reads: CASSVGSWETQYF. The CDR3 region has the DNA TGTGCCAGCAGCGTTGGGTCCTGGGAGACCCAGTACTTC. Using reference TRBV9 and TRBJ2-5 for the parts outside the CDR3, the full variable domain is DSGVTQTPKHLITATGQRVTLRCSPRSGDLSVYWYQQSLDQGLQFLIQYYNGEERAKGNILERFSAQQFPDLHSELNLSSLELGDSALYFCASSVGSWETQYFGPGTRLLVL.